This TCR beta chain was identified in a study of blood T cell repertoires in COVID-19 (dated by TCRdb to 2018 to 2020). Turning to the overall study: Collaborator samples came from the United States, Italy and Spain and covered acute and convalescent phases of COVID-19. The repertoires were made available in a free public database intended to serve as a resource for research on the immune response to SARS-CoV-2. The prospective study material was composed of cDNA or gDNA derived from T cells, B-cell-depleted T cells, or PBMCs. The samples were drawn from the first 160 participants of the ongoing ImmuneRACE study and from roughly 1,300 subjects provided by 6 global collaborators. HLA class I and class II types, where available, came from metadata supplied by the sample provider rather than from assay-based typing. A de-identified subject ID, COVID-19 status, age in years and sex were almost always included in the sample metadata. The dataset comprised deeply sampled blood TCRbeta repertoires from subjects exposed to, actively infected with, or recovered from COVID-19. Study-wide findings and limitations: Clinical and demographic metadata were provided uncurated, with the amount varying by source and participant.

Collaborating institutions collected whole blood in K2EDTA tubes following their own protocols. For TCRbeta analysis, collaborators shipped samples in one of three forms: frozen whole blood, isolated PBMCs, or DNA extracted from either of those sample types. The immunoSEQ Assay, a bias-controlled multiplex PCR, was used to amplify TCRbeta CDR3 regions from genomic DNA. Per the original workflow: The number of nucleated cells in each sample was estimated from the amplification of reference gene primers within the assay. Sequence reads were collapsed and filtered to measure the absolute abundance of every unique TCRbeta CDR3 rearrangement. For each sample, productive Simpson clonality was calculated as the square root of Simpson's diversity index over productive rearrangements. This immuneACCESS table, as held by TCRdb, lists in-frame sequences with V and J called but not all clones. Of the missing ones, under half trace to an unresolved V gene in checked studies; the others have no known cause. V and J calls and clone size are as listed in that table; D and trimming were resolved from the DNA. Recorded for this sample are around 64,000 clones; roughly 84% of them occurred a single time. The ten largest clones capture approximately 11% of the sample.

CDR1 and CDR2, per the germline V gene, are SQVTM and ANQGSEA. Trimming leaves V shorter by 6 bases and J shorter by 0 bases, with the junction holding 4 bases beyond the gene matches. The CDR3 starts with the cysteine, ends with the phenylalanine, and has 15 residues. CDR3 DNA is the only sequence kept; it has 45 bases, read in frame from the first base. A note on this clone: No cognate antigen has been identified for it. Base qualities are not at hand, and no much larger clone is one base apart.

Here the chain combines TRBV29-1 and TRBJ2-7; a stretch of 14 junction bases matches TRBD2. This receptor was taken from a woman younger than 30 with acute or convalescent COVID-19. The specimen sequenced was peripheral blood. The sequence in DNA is TGCAGCGTCGCAGGACTAGCGGGGGGCTCCTACGAGCAGTACTTC. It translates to CSVAGLAGGSYEQYF.